Detailed here is one T cell receptor beta chain. The antigen remains unidentified. CD8+ and CD4+ T cells were negatively isolated; TEMRA cells were FACS-enriched. This CDR3 has 16 residues. The V and J ends lost 1 base and 7 bases respectively, with 19 bases between them. CDR1 and CDR2 from the germline V gene are LGHDT and YNNKEL (reference sequence). Reverse transcription of roughly 0.5 to 1 ug RNA was performed with random hexamers. TCRdb called the immunoSEQ multiplex PCR reads again in MiXCR, with one record for every CDR3 protein. The sample lists about 240,000 distinct CDR3 sequences, 90% to 97% seen once, with 0.1% in the top ten. The record originates from a study of CD8 T cells in Susac syndrome. Broader study findings: In Susac patients, clonal expansion was not detected in CD4+ cells.

The sequence was collected from a human donor with Susac syndrome. V usage is TRBV3-1 and J usage is TRBJ1-1; D is ambiguous. What was sequenced was CD4+ T cells from PBMCs. The CDR3: CASSQGHLRAGGEAFF. The CDR3 DNA reads TGTGCCAGCAGCCAAGGTCATCTAAGAGCCGGCGGTGAAGCTTTCTTT.